The TCR beta chain described here comes from a study of Graves' ophthalmopathy and Graves' hyperthyroidism. The CDR3 consists of 14 residues. Germline lookup yields CDR1 SGHAT and CDR2 FQDESV (reference sequence). V shed 5 bases and J shed 7 bases, with 12 bases lying between them. Scientists amplified the TCR beta CDR3 regions from RNA transcripts. HTBI primers were used in a first-round RT-PCR, which preceded a second-round multiplex PCR. TCRdb independently ran MiXCR on the multiplex PCR reads; one entry per CDR3 protein. The sample has hundreds of thousands of distinct CDR3 sequences; about 20% are singletons.

The receptor comes from a woman between 18 and 29 years old with stable Graves' hyperthyroidism. Some clones in this sample may be carry-over from other donors' samples. Input material: peripheral blood. The rearrangement uses TRBV11-1 and TRBJ1-6; D not resolved. This CDR3 reads CASSQLEANSPLHF. CDR3 in DNA: TGTGCCAGCAGCCAGTTGGAGGCGAATTCACCCCTCCACTTT.